This T cell receptor (beta chain) stems from a study of T cell changes during pregnancy in multiple sclerosis. The V and J ends lost 9 bases and 2 bases, in that order; junction bases with no gene match: 15. CDR3 size: 17 residues. CDR1 is LNHDA and CDR2 is SQIVND in the germline V gene (reference sequence). Method: immunoSEQ multiplex PCR; TCRdb's copy keeps in-frame clones and lacks some. Of some 70,000 clones detected, 90% appear once; the ten largest clones hold around 1.5%. The chain employs TRBV19 and TRBJ1-2, with 10 bases identical to TRBD1. The starting material was peripheral blood, obtained in the third trimester of pregnancy. The TCR originated in a female donor with multiple sclerosis, enrolled in a pregnancy study. Here the CDR3 reads CASSPGQGDRLNYGYTF. For the CDR3, the DNA is TGTGCCAGCTCTCCCGGACAGGGGGATAGACTAAACTATGGCTACACCTTC.